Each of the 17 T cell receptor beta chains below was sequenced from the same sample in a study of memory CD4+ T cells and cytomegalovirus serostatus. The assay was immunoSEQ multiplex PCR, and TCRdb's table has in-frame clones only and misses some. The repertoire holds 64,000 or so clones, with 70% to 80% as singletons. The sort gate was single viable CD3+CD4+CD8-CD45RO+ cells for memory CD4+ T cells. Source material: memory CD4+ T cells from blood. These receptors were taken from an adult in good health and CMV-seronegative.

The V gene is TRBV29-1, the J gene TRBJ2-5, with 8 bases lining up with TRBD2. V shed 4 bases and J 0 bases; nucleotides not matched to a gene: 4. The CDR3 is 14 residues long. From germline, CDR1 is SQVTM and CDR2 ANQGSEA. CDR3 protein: CSVVLAENQETQYF. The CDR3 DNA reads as TGCAGCGTTGTACTAGCGGAAAACCAAGAGACCCAGTACTTC.

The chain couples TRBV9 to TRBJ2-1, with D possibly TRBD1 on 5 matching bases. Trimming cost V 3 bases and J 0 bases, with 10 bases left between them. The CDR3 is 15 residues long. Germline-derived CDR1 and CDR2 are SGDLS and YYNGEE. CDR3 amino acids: CASSGITGSYNEQFF. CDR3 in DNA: TGTGCCAGCAGCGGAATAACAGGCTCCTACAATGAGCAGTTCTTC.

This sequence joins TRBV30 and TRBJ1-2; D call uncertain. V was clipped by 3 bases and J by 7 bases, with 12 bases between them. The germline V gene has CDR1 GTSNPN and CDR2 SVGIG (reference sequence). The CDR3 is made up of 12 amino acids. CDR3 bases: TGTGCCTGGAGCCTTTGGGTGGGTGGCTACACCTTC. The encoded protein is CAWSLWVGGYTF.

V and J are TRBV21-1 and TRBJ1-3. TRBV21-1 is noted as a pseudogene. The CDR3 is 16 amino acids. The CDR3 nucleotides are TGTGCCAGCAGCAGGTCTTATGGGTTCTCTGGAAACACCATATATTTT. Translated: CASSRSYGFSGNTIYF.

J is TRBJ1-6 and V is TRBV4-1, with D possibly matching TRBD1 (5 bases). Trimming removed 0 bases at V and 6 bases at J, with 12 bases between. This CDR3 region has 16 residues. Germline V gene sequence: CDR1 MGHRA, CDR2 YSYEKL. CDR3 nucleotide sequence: TGCGCCAGCAGCCAAGATCAGTACGGGACTAATTCACCCCTCCACTTT. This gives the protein CASSQDQYGTNSPLHF.

The CDR3 DNA follows: TGCGCCAGCAGCTTGTTTGGGGGGCCCTTACCCTACGAGCAGTACTTC. This encodes CASSLFGGPLPYEQYF. The rearrangement joins TRBV5-1 to TRBJ2-7; D is tentatively TRBD1 or TRBD2 (6 bases each). The V end lost 1 base, the J end lost 2 bases, and 16 bases lay between the germline ends. The CDR3 length is 16 residues. The V gene's germline CDR1 is SGHRS and CDR2 YFSETQ.

For the CDR3, the DNA is TGCGCCAGCAGATCGGGACAGGGGTCGAACACTGAAGCTTTCTTT. It yields the protein CASRSGQGSNTEAFF. The chain joins TRBV5-1 to TRBJ1-1; TRBD1 agrees at 10 bases. The CDR3 has 15 amino acids. With 5 bases clipped from V and 1 base from J, the junction kept 5 bases outside the gene matches. Germline V lookup: CDR1 SGHRS, CDR2 YFSETQ.

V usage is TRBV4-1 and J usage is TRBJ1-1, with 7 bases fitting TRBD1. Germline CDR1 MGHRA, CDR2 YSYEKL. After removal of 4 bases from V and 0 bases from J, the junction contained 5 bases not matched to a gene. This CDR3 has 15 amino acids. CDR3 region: CASSLRQGMNTEAFF. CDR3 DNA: TGCGCCAGCAGCCTCCGACAGGGAATGAACACTGAAGCTTTCTTT.

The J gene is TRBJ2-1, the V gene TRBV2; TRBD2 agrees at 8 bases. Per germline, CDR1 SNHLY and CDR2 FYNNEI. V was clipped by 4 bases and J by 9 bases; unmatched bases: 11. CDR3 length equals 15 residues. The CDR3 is CASSGGTSSVTEQFF. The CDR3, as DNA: TGTGCCAGCAGTGGGGGGACTAGTAGTGTGACTGAGCAGTTCTTC.

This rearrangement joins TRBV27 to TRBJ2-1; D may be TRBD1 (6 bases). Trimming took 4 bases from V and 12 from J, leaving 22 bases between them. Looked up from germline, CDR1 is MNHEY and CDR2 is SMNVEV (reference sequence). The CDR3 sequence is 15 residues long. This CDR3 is CASSSQGLPLHGQFF. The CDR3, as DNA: TGTGCCAGCAGTTCCCAGGGGCTTCCCCTGCATGGGCAGTTCTTC.

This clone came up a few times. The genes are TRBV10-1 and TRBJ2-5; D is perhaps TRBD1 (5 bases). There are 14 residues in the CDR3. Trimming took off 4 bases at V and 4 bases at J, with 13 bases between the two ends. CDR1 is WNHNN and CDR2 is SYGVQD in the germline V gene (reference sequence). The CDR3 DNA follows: TGCGCCAGCAGTGTCGGCAGGGCAGGAGAGACCCAGTACTTC. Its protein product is CASSVGRAGETQYF.

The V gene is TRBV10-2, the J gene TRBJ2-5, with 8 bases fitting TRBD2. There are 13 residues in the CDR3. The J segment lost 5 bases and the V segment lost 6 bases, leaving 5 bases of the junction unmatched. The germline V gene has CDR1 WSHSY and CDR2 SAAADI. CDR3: CASRLSGAETQYF. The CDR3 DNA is TGCGCCAGCAGACTTAGCGGGGCGGAGACCCAGTACTTC.

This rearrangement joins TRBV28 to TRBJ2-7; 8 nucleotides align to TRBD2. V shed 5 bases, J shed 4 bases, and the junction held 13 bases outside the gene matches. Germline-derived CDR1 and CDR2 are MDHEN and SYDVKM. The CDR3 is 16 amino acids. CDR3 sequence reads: CASSTIRLANIYEQYF. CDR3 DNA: TGTGCCAGCAGTACCATCCGACTAGCGAATATTTACGAGCAGTACTTC. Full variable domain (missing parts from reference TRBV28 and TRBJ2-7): DVKVTQSSRYLVKRTGEKVFLECVQDMDHENMFWYRQDPGLGLRLIYFSYDVKMKEKGDIPEGYSVSREKKERFSLILESASTNQTSMYLCASSTIRLANIYEQYFGPGTRLTVT.

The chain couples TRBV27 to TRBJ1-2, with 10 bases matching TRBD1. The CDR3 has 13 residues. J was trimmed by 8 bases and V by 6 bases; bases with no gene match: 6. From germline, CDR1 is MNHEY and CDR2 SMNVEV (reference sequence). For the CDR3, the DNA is TGTGCCAGCAGCGACAGGGGGCGCGGAGGCTACACCTTC. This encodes CASSDRGRGGYTF.

The CDR3 is CASKAGDLGVQPQHF. In DNA form, the CDR3 reads TGTGCCAGCAAAGCGGGGGACCTGGGGGTCCAGCCCCAGCATTTT. This chain connects TRBV2 to TRBJ1-5; D perhaps matches TRBD1 (5 bases). CDR3 size: 15 residues. V was trimmed by 7 bases and J by 7 bases, leaving 20 bases between them. The germline V gene encodes CDR1 SNHLY and CDR2 FYNNEI.

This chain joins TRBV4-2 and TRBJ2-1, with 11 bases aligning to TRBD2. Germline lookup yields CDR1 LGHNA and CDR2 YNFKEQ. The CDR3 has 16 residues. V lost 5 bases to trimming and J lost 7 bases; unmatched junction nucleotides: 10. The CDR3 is CASSARIAGGFNEQFF. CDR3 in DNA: TGTGCCAGCAGCGCCCGAATAGCGGGGGGGTTTAATGAGCAGTTCTTC.

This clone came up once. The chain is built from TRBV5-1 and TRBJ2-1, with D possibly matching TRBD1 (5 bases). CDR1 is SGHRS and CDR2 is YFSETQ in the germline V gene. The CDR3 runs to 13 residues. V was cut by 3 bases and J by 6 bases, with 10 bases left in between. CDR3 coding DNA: TGCGCCAGCAGCTGGACACCCTCCAATGAGCAGTTCTTC. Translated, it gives CASSWTPSNEQFF.